The clone carrying this TCR beta chain showed up just once. CDR1 and CDR2 (germline): SGDLS, YYNGEE. Trimming cost V 0 bases and J 7 bases; bases outside gene matches: 8. This CDR3 has 17 residues. This sample is drawn from a study of blood T cell repertoires in COVID-19. Overall study context: The United States, Italy and Spain supplied acute and convalescent COVID-19 samples. T cells, B-cell-depleted T cells, or PBMCs provided the cDNA or gDNA that served as material.

Under the authors' procedure: Amplification of reference gene primers provided the estimated nucleated cell counts. The table came from immunoSEQ multiplex PCR; TCRdb's copy has only in-frame clones and leaves some out. V and J calls and clone size are given by that table; D and trimming were obtained from the DNA. The data show around 250,000 clones, approximately 84% seen once. The V and J genes are TRBV9 and TRBJ2-2; 11 bases fit TRBD1. This receptor was identified in a man over 45 with active or convalescent COVID-19. The sequenced material came from peripheral blood. DNA of the CDR3: TGTGCCAGCAGCGTAGCGGCCGGGACAGGGGGAGTCGGGGAGCTGTTTTTT. It yields the protein CASSVAAGTGGVGELFF.